Presented here are 15 T cell receptor beta chains from one specimen sequenced in a study of cytomegalovirus exposure and HLA in healthy donors. The PCR employed 60 Vbeta primers together with 13 Jbeta primers. Measured with immunoSEQ multiplex PCR; TCRdb has only the in-frame clones, and not every one. Of around 130,000 clones in the sample, 85% were seen once. What was sequenced was PBMCs. Source of these receptors: a woman under 40 in good health and CMV-seropositive.

V gene TRBV25-1 combines with J gene TRBJ2-5; 11 nucleotides match TRBD2. J gave up 5 bases and V 2 bases, and 10 bases lay outside the gene matches. Germline CDR1 and CDR2: MGHDK and SYGVNS. This CDR3 contains 17 residues. CDR3 in amino acids: CASSELPVAGGAETQYF. For the CDR3, the DNA is TGTGCCAGCAGTGAACTCCCTGTAGCGGGAGGGGCTGAGACCCAGTACTTC.

The chain joins TRBV2 to TRBJ2-1; a possible D gene is TRBD1 (5 bases). Trimming took 7 bases from V and 5 from J, leaving 12 bases between them. The CDR3 is 13 amino acids. Germline CDR1 reads SNHLY; CDR2 reads FYNNEI. The CDR3 bases are TGTGCCAGCAATCCAGGGATAAACAATGAGCAGTTCTTC. Residues: CASNPGINNEQFF.

V gene TRBV6-5 combines with J gene TRBJ1-6; tentatively, D is TRBD1 (6 bases). The CDR3 totals 15 residues. Germline V lookup: CDR1 MNHEY, CDR2 SVGAGI. Trimming took off 5 bases at V and 7 bases at J, with 15 bases between the two ends. The CDR3 DNA follows: TGTGCCAGCAGTGTACTGCCAGGGGCAAATTCACCCCTCCACTTT. This encodes CASSVLPGANSPLHF.

J is TRBJ1-4 and V is TRBV11-2; 7 bases map to TRBD1. The CDR3 runs 14 residues. The V gene's germline CDR1 is SGHAT and CDR2 FQNNGV. V shed 5 bases, J shed 4 bases, and the junction held 4 bases outside the gene matches. DNA of the CDR3: TGTGCCAGCAGCGCCGGGACAGTTAATGAAAAACTGTTTTTT. Protein sequence: CASSAGTVNEKLFF.

V is TRBV30 and J is TRBJ2-7; weak D call: TRBD1 (7 bases). The CDR3 extends over 13 amino acids. Germline V gives CDR1 GTSNPN, CDR2 SVGIG (reference sequence). V was clipped by 2 bases and J by 4 bases, with 12 bases between them. CDR3 in DNA: TGTGCCTGGAGTCCAGGGGGGAGATACGAGCAGTACTTC. Translation gives CAWSPGGRYEQYF.

This chain links TRBV19 with TRBJ1-2; D is perhaps TRBD1 (5 bases). CDR3 length: 15 amino acids. V was clipped by 5 bases and J by 4 bases, with 17 bases between them. Looked up from germline, CDR1 is LNHDA and CDR2 is SQIVND (reference sequence). CDR3 sequence: CASSDIPDSGYGYTF. The CDR3 DNA follows: TGTGCCAGTAGTGATATCCCTGACAGTGGCTATGGCTACACCTTC.

CDR3 in amino acids: CASSDGDRAEQYF. The CDR3 DNA sequence: TGTGCCAGCAGTGACGGGGACAGGGCCGAGCAGTACTTC. The rearrangement links TRBV6-4 to TRBJ2-7, with TRBD1 identical over 9 bases. CDR1 is MRHNA, CDR2 SNTAGT, per germline. This CDR3 region has 13 residues. J lost 6 bases, V lost 2 bases, and 2 bases had no gene match.

This clone was seen a single time. Additional DNA sequences in this sample encode the identical CDR3. This chain's CDR3 is CASSLDGGAYNEQFF. CDR3 nucleotide sequence: TGCGCCAGCAGCTTGGACGGGGGGGCCTACAATGAGCAGTTCTTC. The J gene is TRBJ2-1, the V gene TRBV5-1, with 8 bases aligning to TRBD2. The V gene's germline CDR1 is SGHRS and CDR2 YFSETQ. The trim removed 0 bases at V and 2 bases at J, leaving 1 base unmatched. The CDR3 has 15 residues.

This clone has more than one count but fewer than ten. In nucleotides, the CDR3 is TGTGCCAGCAGTGACGGACAGGGGGCAGATACGCAGTATTTT. Translation: CASSDGQGADTQYF. The V call is TRBV6-4, the J call TRBJ2-3, with 10 bases matching TRBD1. This CDR3 spans 14 amino acids. V lost 2 bases, J lost 4 bases, and 0 bases stayed unmatched. CDR1 is MRHNA and CDR2 is SNTAGT in the germline V gene.

The sample holds a few counts of this clone. The rearrangement uses TRBV4-1 and TRBJ2-1; maybe TRBD1 (8 bases). The V gene lost 2 bases and the J gene lost 4 bases, with 15 bases spanning the gap. The CDR3 is 16 residues long. Germline V gene sequence: CDR1 MGHRA, CDR2 YSYEKL. In DNA, the CDR3 is TGCGCCAGCAGCCAACAAGGACAGGGACTATACAATGAGCAGTTCTTC. The encoded protein is CASSQQGQGLYNEQFF.

This chain links TRBV9 with TRBJ2-7; 8 bases fit TRBD2. CDR1 SGDLS and CDR2 YYNGEE come from the germline V gene. The CDR3 is 14 amino acids. V lost 0 bases, J lost 6 bases, and 5 bases stayed unmatched. The CDR3 nucleotides read TGTGCCAGCAGCGTAGCGGGGGGGCAGTGCGAGCAGTACTTC. Its protein is CASSVAGGQCEQYF.

The chain uses TRBV28 and TRBJ1-1; D not resolved. Trimming took off 8 bases at V and 3 bases at J, with 22 bases between the two ends. Germline V gene lookup returns CDR1 MDHEN and CDR2 SYDVKM. The CDR3 has 16 amino acids. The CDR3 here is CASFERAGVRDTEAFF. In DNA, the CDR3 is TGTGCCAGCTTTGAGAGGGCGGGAGTGCGGGACACTGAAGCTTTCTTT.

The rearrangement joins TRBV7-3 to TRBJ1-2; TRBD1 might be the D (5 bases). The V and J ends lost 3 bases and 2 bases respectively, with 7 bases between them. The germline gives CDR1 SGHTA, CDR2 FQGTGA. The CDR3 runs to 13 residues. The CDR3 protein is CASSFAGNYGYTF. The CDR3 DNA reads as TGTGCCAGCAGCTTCGCAGGGAACTATGGCTACACCTTC.

This clone was found a few times. This chain joins TRBV2 and TRBJ1-1; a weak D match, TRBD1 (5 bases). V was shortened by 7 bases and J by 5 bases, with 14 bases between the two germline ends. Germline CDR1 is SNHLY and CDR2 is FYNNEI. The CDR3 length is 13 residues. CDR3 DNA sequence: TGTGCCAGCACAGGGCGGGGTAGAACTGAAGCTTTCTTT. Its protein is CASTGRGRTEAFF.

The rearrangement joins TRBV7-9 to TRBJ1-2; TRBD1 might be the D (5 bases). CDR1 is SEHNR and CDR2 is FQNEAQ in the germline V gene (reference sequence). The CDR3 length is 10 residues. The CDR3 sequence: CSAGTLGYTF. The DNA for the CDR3 is TGTTCCGCAGGGACTCTCGGCTACACCTTC.